The following is a T cell receptor beta chain sequence with its context. This specimen comes from a study of shared clonotypes between healthy human individuals. Deep-level settings were used for running the assay. Study processing details: ImmunoSEQ only sent back junction sequences with no quality scores, so filtering was done differently. TCRdb's table, derived via immunoSEQ multiplex PCR, lists solely in-frame clones and lacks some. The D gene and trimming were derived from the DNA, and the V and J assignments and clone size from that table. This table has roughly 170,000 clones, about 66% appearing once. The donors were all Caucasian adults (living in Nashville, Tennessee). CD45RA-negative memory and CD45RA+ naive subsets were split from the CD4+ cells. The CDR3 runs to 13 residues. Trimming took 1 base from V and 9 from J, leaving 14 bases between them. Looked up from germline, CDR1 is SGHNT and CDR2 is YYREEE (reference sequence).

This sequence originates from a man aged 30 to 39 in good health. Sequencing used memory CD4+ T cells sorted from blood. The subset: CD45RA-negative fraction. The chain couples TRBV5-4 to TRBJ2-7, with D unresolved. CDR3 coding DNA: TGTGCCAGCAGCTTGAACGGGCCCACCGGGCAGTACTTC. It specifies CASSLNGPTGQYF.